Detailed here is one T cell receptor (beta chain). Antigen unknown. Trimming took off 5 bases at V and 8 bases at J, with 15 bases between the two ends. The CDR3 covers 13 residues. Germline CDR1 and CDR2: SGHTA and FQGNSA. This entry comes from a study of T cell repertoires in cytomegalovirus infection. Via MiXCR, TCRdb re-called the reads, giving one row per CDR3 protein. This table has 900,000 to 950,000 distinct CDR3 sequences, about a third appearing once. The clonotype comes from a human donor in good health (CMV status not recorded). Some clones in this sample may be carry-over from other donors' samples. The rearrangement links TRBV7-2 to TRBJ1-2; perhaps TRBD1 as D (5 bases). The starting material was cultured CD8+ T cells from PBMCs, obtained from culture after CMV antigen stimulation. CDR3 sequence: CASSGTEGDGYTF. CDR3 nucleotide sequence: TGTGCCAGCAGCGGTACAGAAGGGGACGGCTACACCTTC. The complete variable domain, with remaining parts taken from reference TRBV7-2 and TRBJ1-2, reads GAGVSQSPSNKVTEKGKDVELRCDPISGHTALYWYRQSLGQGLEFLIYFQGNSAPDKSGLPSDRFSAERTGGSVSTLTIQRTQQEDSAVYLCASSGTEGDGYTFGSGTRLTVV.